What follows are 18 T cell receptor beta chains derived from one specimen sequenced in a study of shared clonotypes between healthy human individuals. Repertoires were generated with immunoSEQ multiplex PCR, while TCRdb's copy carries only in-frame clones and drops some. Of some 2.4 million clones listed, 93% were seen once; the top ten hold approximately 0.37%. The sample taken for sequencing was naive CD4+ T cells from PBMCs. Subset noted: CD45RA+ positively selected. The source is a man aged 18-30 years in good health. Some clones in this sample may be carry-over from other donors' samples.

Details on this clone: Other DNA sequences from this sample encode an identical CDR3 as well. The chain recombines TRBV10-3 with TRBJ1-2; 7 bases are a match to TRBD1. Germline V gene sequence: CDR1 ENHRY, CDR2 SYGVKD. The length of the CDR3 is 14 residues. The V segment lost 4 bases and the J segment 0 bases; nucleotides outside the gene matches: 2. The CDR3 bases are TGTGCCATCAGTGGGACAGGCGCTAACTATGGCTACACCTTC. Its translation: CAISGTGANYGYTF.

The chain employs TRBV5-4 and TRBJ1-4; the D gene is possibly TRBD1 (5 bases). Deletions cut 3 bases from V and 8 bases from J, with 11 bases between. This CDR3 is 13 amino acids long. Germline assignment: CDR1 SGHNT and CDR2 YYREEE (reference sequence). In DNA form, the CDR3 reads TGTGCCAGCAGCTCGGGGACGGAAGAAAAACTGTTTTTT. Encoded protein: CASSSGTEEKLFF.

V and J are TRBV28 and TRBJ1-2, with unresolved D. Trimming took 5 bases from V and 5 from J, leaving 6 bases between them. Germline CDR1 is MDHEN and CDR2 is SYDVKM. CDR3 size: 11 residues. The CDR3 region has the DNA TGTGCCAGCAGTAACTTATATGGCTACACCTTC. Its translation: CASSNLYGYTF.

V usage is TRBV7-8 and J usage is TRBJ2-7; D gene unclear. The CDR3 sequence is 14 residues long. The V gene's germline CDR1 is SGHVS and CDR2 FQNEAQ. Deletions cut 3 bases from V and 3 bases from J, with 12 bases between. CDR3 coding DNA: TGTGCCAGCAGCTTGCTGGGCGGTTACTACGAGCAGTACTTC. Protein product: CASSLLGGYYEQYF.

The count of this clone is one. V is TRBV11-2 and J is TRBJ2-1, with D possibly matching TRBD2 (5 bases). Trimming left V 6 bases short and J 9 bases short, with 12 bases between. The CDR3 runs to 12 residues. Germline V lookup: CDR1 SGHAT, CDR2 FQNNGV. The CDR3 protein is CASSFIAGEQFF. DNA of the CDR3: TGTGCCAGCAGTTTCATTGCGGGTGAGCAGTTCTTC. The full variable domain, in which reference TRBV11-2 and TRBJ2-1 provide the parts outside the CDR3, is EAGVAQSPRYKIIEKRQSVAFWCNPISGHATLYWYQQILGQGPKLLIQFQNNGVVDDSQLPKDRFSAERLKGVDSTLKIQPAKLEDSAVYLCASSFIAGEQFFGPGTRLTVL.

Concerning this clone: The sample has other DNA sequences that encode this CDR3 too. The rearrangement joins TRBV5-1 to TRBJ2-7, with D unclear. This CDR3 contains 12 residues. V was pared by 1 base and J by 0 bases, with 2 bases between. The germline V gene encodes CDR1 SGHRS and CDR2 YFSETQ. CDR3 bases: TGCGCCAGCAGCTTGTCCTCCTACGAGCAGTACTTC. Translation gives CASSLSSYEQYF.

V usage is TRBV2 and J usage is TRBJ2-4; D ambiguous. Germline lookup yields CDR1 SNHLY and CDR2 FYNNEI. V was clipped by 4 bases and J by 2 bases, with 0 bases between them. CDR3 length: 11 amino acids. This CDR3 reads CASSAKNIQYF. The CDR3 DNA follows: TGTGCCAGCAGTGCCAAAAACATTCAGTACTTC.

The chain uses TRBV5-1 and TRBJ2-4, with TRBD1 as a possible D gene (6 bases). Per the germline V gene, CDR1 is SGHRS and CDR2 is YFSETQ. The CDR3 has 18 residues. The V gene lost 0 bases and the J gene lost 3 bases, with 19 bases spanning the gap. CDR3 sequence: CASSLGTPGDRSKNIQYF. CDR3 nucleotides: TGCGCCAGCAGCTTGGGGACTCCAGGGGATCGGAGCAAAAACATTCAGTACTTC.

The J gene is TRBJ2-1, the V gene TRBV6-1; 7 bases align to TRBD2. Losses at the gene ends were 3 bases for V and 10 bases for J; bases not matched to a gene: 6. CDR1 and CDR2 from the germline V gene are MNHNS and SASEGT. The CDR3 contains 13 residues. CDR3 nucleotide sequence: TGTGCCAGCAGTGAGCGGGAGTCCAGGGAGCAGTTCTTC. Residues: CASSERESREQFF.

The chain joins TRBV28 to TRBJ2-7, with 8 bases matching TRBD2. From germline, CDR1 is MDHEN and CDR2 SYDVKM. Trimming at V came to 6 bases and at J to 1 base, leaving 14 bases not matched to a gene. The CDR3 is 17 residues long. This CDR3 reads CASSPVPRGRWSYEQYF. DNA for the CDR3: TGTGCCAGCAGCCCCGTCCCGCGCGGGAGGTGGTCCTACGAGCAGTACTTC.

V and J are TRBV7-9 and TRBJ1-1; D is uncertain. The CDR3 runs to 15 residues. CDR1 and CDR2 from the germline V gene are SEHNR and FQNEAQ (reference sequence). V lost 2 bases, J lost 1 base, and 11 bases lay in between. CDR3 bases: TGTGCCAGCAGCTTACGACCGGGCGGGAACACTGAAGCTTTCTTT. It yields the protein CASSLRPGGNTEAFF.

The J gene is TRBJ2-7, the V gene TRBV27, with 8 bases lining up with TRBD2. CDR1 is MNHEY, CDR2 SMNVEV, per germline (reference sequence). The CDR3 loop spans 15 amino acids. Trimming took 7 bases from V and 7 from J; bases not matched to a gene: 15. The chain's CDR3 is CASTKAGDLPGEQYF. Written as DNA, the CDR3 is TGTGCCAGCACTAAAGCGGGAGACCTTCCTGGGGAGCAGTACTTC.

The genes are TRBV6-5 and TRBJ1-2, with TRBD1 as a possible D gene (5 bases). V dropped 5 bases and J dropped 5 bases, with 15 bases sitting between them. Germline V CDR1 and CDR2: MNHEY, SVGAGI. The CDR3 totals 14 residues. This chain's CDR3 is CASSRPGRTYGYTF. CDR3 in DNA: TGTGCCAGCAGTAGGCCGGGACGTACTTATGGCTACACCTTC.

The genes are TRBV9 and TRBJ1-1; D may be TRBD1 (5 bases). The CDR3 contains 15 residues. Germline V gene sequence: CDR1 SGDLS, CDR2 YYNGEE. V lost 1 base and J 0 bases, leaving 10 bases between the germline ends. The CDR3 loop is CASSVRTSMNTEAFF. CDR3 in DNA: TGTGCCAGCAGCGTACGGACAAGCATGAACACTGAAGCTTTCTTT.

The chain combines TRBV6-1 with TRBJ2-7, with D tentatively TRBD1 (5 bases). Germline CDR1 and CDR2: MNHNS and SASEGT. CDR3 length: 14 amino acids. The ends were cut back, 4 bases at V and 6 bases at J, with 16 bases in the middle. The CDR3: CASSVPSRVGEQYF. The CDR3 nucleotides are TGTGCCAGCAGTGTCCCCAGCAGGGTCGGCGAGCAGTACTTC.

The chain couples TRBV18 to TRBJ1-1; no definite D call. Trimming shortened V by 1 base and J by 1 base, and 10 bases separated the two germline ends. The germline CDR1 and CDR2 sequences are KGHSH and LQKENI. This CDR3 region has 15 residues. The CDR3 nucleotides read TGTGCCAGCTCACCACTGGCCCCCCCGAACACTGAAGCTTTCTTT. Translating gives CASSPLAPPNTEAFF.

A remark on this clone: This sample includes further DNA sequences coding for the same CDR3. The chain links TRBV10-3 to TRBJ2-3; possible D gene TRBD2, 6 bases. This CDR3 comprises 15 residues. Trimming removed 4 bases from V and 0 bases from J, with 11 bases in between. Germline assignment: CDR1 ENHRY and CDR2 SYGVKD. Here the CDR3 reads CAISVSGTSTDTQYF. CDR3 DNA sequence: TGTGCCATCAGTGTCTCTGGGACTAGCACAGATACGCAGTATTTT.

This clone was detected a few times. V gene TRBV29-1 combines with J gene TRBJ1-1; TRBD1 might be the D (6 bases). Germline V lookup: CDR1 SQVTM, CDR2 ANQGSEA. The CDR3 sequence is 11 residues long. Trimming removed 6 bases at V and 11 bases at J, with 16 bases between. The CDR3 DNA is TGCAGCGTCACAGGGACGGGGGAGGCTTTCTTT. Translated, it gives CSVTGTGEAFF.